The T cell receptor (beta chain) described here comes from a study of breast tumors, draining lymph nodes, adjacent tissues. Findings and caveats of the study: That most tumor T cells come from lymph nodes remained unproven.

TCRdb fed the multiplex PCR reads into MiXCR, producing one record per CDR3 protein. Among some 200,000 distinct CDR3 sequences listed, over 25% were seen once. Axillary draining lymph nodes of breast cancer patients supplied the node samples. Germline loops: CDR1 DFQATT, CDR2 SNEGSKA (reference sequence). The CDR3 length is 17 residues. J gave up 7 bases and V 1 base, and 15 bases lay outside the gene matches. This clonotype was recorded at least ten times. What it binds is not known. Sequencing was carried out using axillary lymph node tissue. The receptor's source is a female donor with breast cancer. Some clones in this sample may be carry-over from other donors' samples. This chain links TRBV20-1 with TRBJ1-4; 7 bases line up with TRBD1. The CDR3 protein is CSARGSLGEGAGEKLFF. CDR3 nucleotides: TGCAGTGCTAGAGGCAGCCTCGGAGAGGGGGCAGGTGAAAAACTGTTTTTT.